The T cell receptor beta chain under discussion was sequenced for a study of blood T cells in healthy people across ages (dated by TCRdb to between 2014 and 2016). At the level of the whole study: In model experiments, roughly one uniquely barcoded TCR beta cDNA molecule per two T cells was captured by template switching. The study analyzed two additional independent replicas of 1 million unique cDNA reads from the same blood draw for two donors, one aged 18 to 29 and one aged 80 or older. Donors were grouped into four age groups: young (average 16 years), middle-aged (roughly 38), aged (around 62) and long-lived (about 89). The study measured age-related changes in TCR beta repertoire diversity using deep sequencing normalized with unique cDNA molecular identifiers. To avoid experimental bias, donors of different ages were randomly spread across the sequencing lanes. On the study overall, not on this receptor specifically: The CMV infection status of donors was not known, potentially confounding age-related changes in expanded clonotypes. The long-lived group showed more naive CD4+ T cells, fewer expanded clones and increased TCR diversity than the aged group, suggesting age selection. Total diversity estimates from one million sequenced T cells were considered lower bounds and underestimates. A strong correlation was found between observed TCR beta diversity and the percentage of naive T cells measured by flow cytometry. As age increased, observed TCR beta diversity per million T cells dropped in a roughly linear way, and a significant reduction was already evident by age roughly 36. Conclusive comparison of naive and antigen-experienced compartments was prevented by the profiling of bulk unsorted PBMCs.

Library creation used 5' RACE. TCRdb names Illumina HiSeq 2500 as the instrument used. The second PCR ran for roughly 6 to 11 cycles and used a J-beta primer mix along with a sample-barcoded 5' primer. Each TCR beta cDNA molecule received a unique molecular identifier from a template-switch 5' adaptor carrying 12 random nucleotides. At least 2.5 million CDR3-containing paired-end reads were obtained from each sample. The Mint cDNA synthesis kit, primed by a TRBC-specific oligonucleotide, was used to synthesize first-strand cDNA from all RNA. Following uracil-DNA glycosylase treatment, all cDNA underwent a first 18-cycle PCR with the universal primers M1SS and BC2_uni_R. The original pipeline was this. Each sample was normalized by randomly selecting 1 million high-quality reads, each carrying a distinct molecular identifier. Instead of being binned into consensus sequences, reads that shared molecular identifiers were thrown out. MiTCR, run with a Q25 quality threshold and the strictest error-elimination algorithm, handled CDR3 identification, clonotype clustering and error correction. A nonparametric unseen species model with Euler transformation was used to estimate lower-bound total TCR beta diversity. TCRdb applied fastp at Q25 and MiXCR to the public reads, then kept only in-frame beta chains. Rows matching on CDR3 protein sequence are summarized as one entry with the most common DNA and genes. It is TCRdb's table, rather than the study itself, that gives the V and J calls and clone size. The sample has fewer than 950,000 distinct CDR3 sequences on record, roughly 50% of them singletons. The top ten hold approximately 41% of the sample.

Regarding this clonotype: Its target antigen remains unknown. No base qualities exist here, and no much larger clone lies one base off it.

CDR1 and CDR2 (KGHDR, SFDVKD) derive from the germline V gene. At the junction V is shortened by 1 base and J by 7 bases, with 15 bases in between. The cysteine opens and the phenylalanine closes a CDR3 of 15 amino acids. Of all the DNA, just the CDR3 is kept, 45 bases in frame from base 1. Systemically healthy Caucasian individuals from Russia, over 30 in total and aged 6 to 90 years, were included as donors. Ten milliliters of peripheral blood were drawn from each donor into EDTA-treated Vacutainer tubes. Ficoll-Paque density-gradient centrifugation was used to isolate PBMCs, with at least 6.5 million per sample. Total RNA was extracted from PBMCs with Trizol reagent, with at least 6 micrograms obtained per sample. For every donor, flow cytometry on a PBMC aliquot measured the percentage of naive CD45RAhigh/CD27high T cells.

The V and J segments used are TRBV24-1 and TRBJ2-5; too little of a D gene remains to name it. The specimen was blood. The TCR was taken from an elderly man in good health. The CDR3 protein sequence reads: CATSDFGEDWGTQYF. The nucleotides are TGTGCCACCAGTGATTTCGGCGAAGATTGGGGGACCCAGTACTTC.